This T cell receptor beta chain was observed in a study of blood T cell repertoires in COVID-19. Method: immunoSEQ multiplex PCR; TCRdb's copy keeps in-frame clones and lacks some. This sample has roughly 500,000 clones, with roughly nine tenths found just once. The germline V gene has CDR1 SGHNT and CDR2 YENEEA. V gave up 1 base and J gave up 1 base, with 8 bases separating them. This CDR3 has 14 residues. The chain couples TRBV11-3 to TRBJ2-7; D unresolved. The sequence came from a man aged 18 to 30 with COVID-19, enrolled during active disease. The source material was peripheral blood. Here the CDR3 reads CASSLAGDSYEQYF. CDR3 sequence (DNA): TGTGCCAGCAGCTTAGCAGGCGATTCCTACGAGCAGTACTTC.